These T cell receptor beta chains were read from a single sample in a study of T-cell memory formation after mild COVID-19. Using its own MiXCR run on the 5' RACE reads, TCRdb lists one record per CDR3 protein. Of 350,000 to 550,000 distinct CDR3 sequences in the sample, roughly 18% were seen once. Sequencing input: PBMCs or a T cell subset sorted from them (not recorded which). Source of these receptors: a man younger than 35 who had mild COVID-19 (a few samples of this study predate the infection). Cell type and time point are not known. Both conserved end residues are part of each CDR3. A D gene is named only where the DNA matches it firmly. Clone size is given for some rows only: seen once, a few or many times, or a class if the clone is expanded.

d_call: NA
clone_size: many
v_call: TRBV5-1
j_call: TRBJ2-5
cdr3_nt: TGCGCCAGCAGCTTGGTCGAACGTACCCAGTACTTC
cdr3_aa: CASSLVERTQYF

d_call: TRBD1
clone_size: NA
v_call: TRBV4-3
j_call: TRBJ1-6
cdr3_nt: TGCGCCAGCAGCCAGAGCACAGGGGGTAATTCACCCCTCCACTTT
cdr3_aa: CASSQSTGGNSPLHF

d_call: NA
clone_size: NA
v_call: TRBV7-6
j_call: TRBJ1-1
cdr3_nt: TGTGCCAGCAGCTTCGGGGGGCAAGACACTGAAGCTTTCTTT
cdr3_aa: CASSFGGQDTEAFF

d_call: NA
clone_size: NA
v_call: TRBV2
j_call: TRBJ1-4
cdr3_nt: TGTGCCAGCGGGACACTGAATAATGAAAAACTGTTTTTT
cdr3_aa: CASGTLNNEKLFF

d_call: NA
clone_size: many
v_call: TRBV12-3/TRBV12-4
j_call: TRBJ1-1
cdr3_nt: TGTGCCAGCAGTTCAGGACAGCGGAACACTGAAGCTTTCTTT
cdr3_aa: CASSSGQRNTEAFF

d_call: NA
clone_size: NA
v_call: TRBV6-5
j_call: TRBJ2-1
cdr3_nt: TGTGCCAGCAGAACTCAGGGGGGTGAGCAGTTCTTC
cdr3_aa: CASRTQGGEQFF

d_call: NA
clone_size: few
v_call: TRBV24-1
j_call: TRBJ1-5
cdr3_nt: TGTGCCACCAGTCCTCGGGGCGATCAGCCCCAGCATTTT
cdr3_aa: CATSPRGDQPQHF

d_call: NA
clone_size: NA
v_call: TRBV10-3
j_call: TRBJ2-4
cdr3_nt: TGTGCCATCAGTGAAAGCGGAGCCAAAAACATTCAGTACTTC
cdr3_aa: CAISESGAKNIQYF

d_call: TRBD1
clone_size: NA
v_call: TRBV9
j_call: TRBJ1-2
cdr3_nt: TGTGCCAGCAGCGTGAGTGGACAGGGACCTAACTATGGCTACACCTTC
cdr3_aa: CASSVSGQGPNYGYTF

d_call: NA
clone_size: few
v_call: TRBV3-1
j_call: TRBJ1-4
cdr3_nt: TGTGCCAGCAGCCAGGGGACGGACGAAAAACTGTTTTTT
cdr3_aa: CASSQGTDEKLFF

d_call: NA
clone_size: NA
v_call: TRBV7-9
j_call: TRBJ1-4
cdr3_nt: TGTGCCAGCAGCTCGCCGGGACACACTAATGAAAAACTGTTTTTT
cdr3_aa: CASSSPGHTNEKLFF

d_call: NA
clone_size: many
v_call: TRBV7-9
j_call: TRBJ2-1
cdr3_nt: TGTGCCAGCAGCTTAGCCCGGGAAAGTGAGCAGTTCTTC
cdr3_aa: CASSLARESEQFF

d_call: TRBD2
clone_size: NA
v_call: TRBV20-1
j_call: TRBJ2-2
cdr3_nt: TGCAGTGCTAGAGCCCAGCGGGGGGCGGCCGGGGAGCTGTTTTTT
cdr3_aa: CSARAQRGAAGELFF

d_call: NA
clone_size: few
v_call: TRBV12-3/TRBV12-4
j_call: TRBJ1-5
cdr3_nt: TGTGCCAGCAGTTTTGGCGATGGTCAGCCCCAGCATTTT
cdr3_aa: CASSFGDGQPQHF

d_call: TRBD1
clone_size: NA
v_call: TRBV12-3/TRBV12-4
j_call: TRBJ1-2
cdr3_nt: TGTGCCAGCAGTTTCAAGAAGACAGGGGGCATCTATGGCTACACCTTC
cdr3_aa: CASSFKKTGGIYGYTF

d_call: NA
clone_size: NA
v_call: TRBV5-4
j_call: TRBJ2-1
cdr3_nt: TGTGCCAGCAGATTGGCCGGACTCCCCAAAGACAATGAGCAGTTCTTC
cdr3_aa: CASRLAGLPKDNEQFF

d_call: NA
clone_size: few
v_call: TRBV20-1
j_call: TRBJ2-3
cdr3_nt: TGCAGTGCTAGAGATGGAGGCTCGGATACGCAGTATTTT
cdr3_aa: CSARDGGSDTQYF

d_call: NA
clone_size: few
v_call: TRBV9
j_call: TRBJ1-1
cdr3_nt: TGTGCCAGCAGCGTCCGGGGGAGTACTGAAGCTTTCTTT
cdr3_aa: CASSVRGSTEAFF

d_call: NA
clone_size: NA
v_call: TRBV28
j_call: TRBJ1-2
cdr3_nt: TGTGCCAGCAGCTTCTTCACAACTTCCTATGGCTACACCTTC
cdr3_aa: CASSFFTTSYGYTF

d_call: TRBD2
clone_size: few
v_call: TRBV9
j_call: TRBJ2-3
cdr3_nt: TGTGCCAGCAGCTCAGTGGGGGGAGGGGTCACAGATACGCAGTATTTT
cdr3_aa: CASSSVGGGVTDTQYF

d_call: NA
clone_size: many
v_call: TRBV20-1
j_call: TRBJ2-2
cdr3_nt: TGCAGTGCTAGAGATCAGCCGGGACAGAACACCGGGGAGCTGTTTTTT
cdr3_aa: CSARDQPGQNTGELFF

d_call: NA
clone_size: many
v_call: TRBV7-8
j_call: TRBJ1-4
cdr3_nt: TGTGCCAGCAGTATTAACTGGGGTGAAAAACTGTTTTTT
cdr3_aa: CASSINWGEKLFF

d_call: TRBD1
clone_size: NA
v_call: TRBV3-1
j_call: TRBJ1-2
cdr3_nt: TGTGCCAGCAGCCAAGGACAGGGCGTTGGCTACACCTTC
cdr3_aa: CASSQGQGVGYTF

d_call: NA
clone_size: many
v_call: TRBV6-2/TRBV6-3
j_call: TRBJ1-1
cdr3_nt: TGTGCCAGCAGTTATCAACAGAACACTGAAGCTTTCTTT
cdr3_aa: CASSYQQNTEAFF

d_call: NA
clone_size: few
v_call: TRBV6-5
j_call: TRBJ2-7
cdr3_nt: TGTGCCAGCAGACTCGGGCCTCGCGAGCAGTACTTC
cdr3_aa: CASRLGPREQYF

d_call: NA
clone_size: NA
v_call: TRBV2
j_call: TRBJ2-5
cdr3_nt: TGTGCCAGCAGCGCAGACAGGTCCCGGGAGACCCAGTACTTC
cdr3_aa: CASSADRSRETQYF

d_call: NA
clone_size: many
v_call: TRBV7-2
j_call: TRBJ2-3
cdr3_nt: TGTGCCAGCAGCTTAGTAGGGGGACGGAGGTCAGGGGAGGAAGATACGCAGTATTTT
cdr3_aa: CASSLVGGRRSGEEDTQYF

d_call: NA
clone_size: NA
v_call: TRBV12-3/TRBV12-4
j_call: TRBJ1-6
cdr3_nt: TGTGCCAGCAGTTTGCGGGGAGGGGGTGGTTCACCCCTCCACTTT
cdr3_aa: CASSLRGGGGSPLHF

d_call: NA
clone_size: NA
v_call: TRBV6-2/TRBV6-3
j_call: TRBJ2-3
cdr3_nt: TGTGCCAGCAGTTATCCCCGCCGAGGCGGGGGCCGTAGTAGTACAGATACGCAGTATTTT
cdr3_aa: CASSYPRRGGGRSSTDTQYF

d_call: TRBD2
clone_size: NA
v_call: TRBV20-1
j_call: TRBJ2-2
cdr3_nt: TGCAGTGCTAGAACTAGCGGGGGCCAGGTGTTTTTT
cdr3_aa: CSARTSGGQVFF

d_call: NA
clone_size: NA
v_call: TRBV7-2
j_call: TRBJ2-2
cdr3_nt: TGTGCCAGCAGCTTAGAGGCAGGGGCTAGCACCGGGGAGCTGTTTTTT
cdr3_aa: CASSLEAGASTGELFF

d_call: TRBD1
clone_size: many
v_call: TRBV6-6
j_call: TRBJ2-7
cdr3_nt: TGTGCCAGCAGTTACTCGTATGGGACAGGCCCTTTTGGGGAGCAGTACTTC
cdr3_aa: CASSYSYGTGPFGEQYF

d_call: TRBD1
clone_size: many
v_call: TRBV20-1
j_call: TRBJ2-1
cdr3_nt: TGCAGTGTCAGAACTTGGGACAGGTATTTCTTC
cdr3_aa: CSVRTWDRYFF

d_call: NA
clone_size: NA
v_call: TRBV19
j_call: TRBJ1-2
cdr3_nt: TGTGCCAGTAGTATTATTGACGGACCTAACTATGGCTACACCTTC
cdr3_aa: CASSIIDGPNYGYTF

d_call: NA
clone_size: NA
v_call: TRBV7-8
j_call: TRBJ2-1
cdr3_nt: TGTGCCAGCAGTACGGGGACCTATGAGCAGTTCTTC
cdr3_aa: CASSTGTYEQFF

d_call: NA
clone_size: NA
v_call: TRBV11-2
j_call: TRBJ1-5
cdr3_nt: TGTGCCAGCAGCTTACTTAGGACTCGGGGGATCAGCAATCAGCCCCAGCATTTT
cdr3_aa: CASSLLRTRGISNQPQHF

d_call: TRBD2
clone_size: NA
v_call: TRBV20-1
j_call: TRBJ2-1
cdr3_nt: TGCAGTGCTCTAACTAGCGGGGGGGCGACTAATGAGCAGTTCTTC
cdr3_aa: CSALTSGGATNEQFF

d_call: TRBD2
clone_size: few
v_call: TRBV4-3
j_call: TRBJ2-3
cdr3_nt: TGCGCCAGCAGCCAAGAGCTCGGACTAGCGGGGACCCTGGATCAGTATTTT
cdr3_aa: CASSQELGLAGTLDQYF

d_call: NA
clone_size: NA
v_call: TRBV6-2/TRBV6-3
j_call: TRBJ1-5
cdr3_nt: TGTGCCAGCAGAGAAGGGGCTGTGCATCAGCCCCAGCATTTT
cdr3_aa: CASREGAVHQPQHF

d_call: TRBD1
clone_size: few
v_call: TRBV12-3/TRBV12-4
j_call: TRBJ1-6
cdr3_nt: TGTGCCAGCTGTGAGTTGGGACAGGGGGATTCACCCCTCCACTTT
cdr3_aa: CASCELGQGDSPLHF

d_call: TRBD2
clone_size: NA
v_call: TRBV20-1
j_call: TRBJ2-3
cdr3_nt: TGCAGTGCCGGCGGGGGAACCGGCGCAGATACGCAGTATTTT
cdr3_aa: CSAGGGTGADTQYF

d_call: TRBD1
clone_size: NA
v_call: TRBV20-1
j_call: TRBJ2-7
cdr3_nt: TGCAGTGCCGGGGACAGGCGGTTCCCCTACGAGCAGTACTTC
cdr3_aa: CSAGDRRFPYEQYF

d_call: TRBD2
clone_size: few
v_call: TRBV20-1
j_call: TRBJ2-3
cdr3_nt: TGCAGTGCTAGAAGCGGGGGCACAGATACGCAGTATTTT
cdr3_aa: CSARSGGTDTQYF

d_call: NA
clone_size: NA
v_call: TRBV7-2
j_call: TRBJ1-1
cdr3_nt: TGTGCCAGCAGCCCCTCCGGGCAGAGAGCTTTCTTT
cdr3_aa: CASSPSGQRAFF

d_call: NA
clone_size: few
v_call: TRBV12-3/TRBV12-4
j_call: TRBJ2-3
cdr3_nt: TGTGCCAGCAGTCCCCCGTGGGGATCGCAGTATTTT
cdr3_aa: CASSPPWGSQYF

d_call: NA
clone_size: few
v_call: TRBV4-3
j_call: TRBJ1-5
cdr3_nt: TGCGCCAGCAGCCAAGACAGGGCTGGCAATCAGCCCCAGCATTTT
cdr3_aa: CASSQDRAGNQPQHF

d_call: NA
clone_size: NA
v_call: TRBV5-1
j_call: TRBJ1-1
cdr3_nt: TGCGCCAGCAGCTTCATTAGAGGGAACACTGAAGCTTTCTTT
cdr3_aa: CASSFIRGNTEAFF

d_call: NA
clone_size: NA
v_call: TRBV9
j_call: TRBJ1-3
cdr3_nt: TGTGCCAGCAACGCCGGGGGGGTCGGAAACACCATATATTTT
cdr3_aa: CASNAGGVGNTIYF

d_call: NA
clone_size: few
v_call: TRBV29-1
j_call: TRBJ1-1
cdr3_nt: TGCAGCGTTGAAGAGGGGGGGACTGAAGCTTTCTTT
cdr3_aa: CSVEEGGTEAFF

d_call: TRBD1
clone_size: NA
v_call: TRBV7-9
j_call: TRBJ1-1
cdr3_nt: TGTGCCAGCAGCACGACGACCCGGACAGGGAAGGGAGTGAACACTGAAGCTTTCTTT
cdr3_aa: CASSTTTRTGKGVNTEAFF

d_call: NA
clone_size: NA
v_call: TRBV6-4
j_call: TRBJ2-3
cdr3_nt: TGTGCCAGCAGTGACCTTGGACTACGCACAGATACGCAGTATTTT
cdr3_aa: CASSDLGLRTDTQYF

d_call: NA
clone_size: few
v_call: TRBV21-1
j_call: TRBJ1-2
cdr3_nt: TGTGCCAGCAGCAAAGTATGTGGGTCCTATGGCTACACCTTC
cdr3_aa: CASSKVCGSYGYTF

d_call: NA
clone_size: NA
v_call: TRBV14
j_call: TRBJ2-6
cdr3_nt: TGTGCCAGCAGCGCAAGATTGGCGGGTAACTCTGGGGCCAACGTCCTGACTTTC
cdr3_aa: CASSARLAGNSGANVLTF

d_call: NA
clone_size: few
v_call: TRBV5-4
j_call: TRBJ1-1
cdr3_nt: TGTGCCAGCAGCTTGTTGGGTAGAGTTAACACTGAAGCTTTCTTT
cdr3_aa: CASSLLGRVNTEAFF

d_call: NA
clone_size: few
v_call: TRBV11-2
j_call: TRBJ1-1
cdr3_nt: TGTGCCAGCAGCTTAGGGCAGGGTTACTTCATGAACACTGAAGCTTTCTTT
cdr3_aa: CASSLGQGYFMNTEAFF

d_call: NA
clone_size: few
v_call: TRBV5-1
j_call: TRBJ2-3
cdr3_nt: TGCGCCAGCAGCATAGGACAAGATACGCAGTATTTT
cdr3_aa: CASSIGQDTQYF

d_call: TRBD1
clone_size: many
v_call: TRBV29-1
j_call: TRBJ1-1
cdr3_nt: TGCAGCGGTGAGGGGGACCCCGGGACAGGGAACACTGAAGCTTTCTTT
cdr3_aa: CSGEGDPGTGNTEAFF

d_call: TRBD1
clone_size: few
v_call: TRBV6-1
j_call: TRBJ1-2
cdr3_nt: TGTGCCAGCAGAACGACAGGGGTCGGCTACACCTTC
cdr3_aa: CASRTTGVGYTF